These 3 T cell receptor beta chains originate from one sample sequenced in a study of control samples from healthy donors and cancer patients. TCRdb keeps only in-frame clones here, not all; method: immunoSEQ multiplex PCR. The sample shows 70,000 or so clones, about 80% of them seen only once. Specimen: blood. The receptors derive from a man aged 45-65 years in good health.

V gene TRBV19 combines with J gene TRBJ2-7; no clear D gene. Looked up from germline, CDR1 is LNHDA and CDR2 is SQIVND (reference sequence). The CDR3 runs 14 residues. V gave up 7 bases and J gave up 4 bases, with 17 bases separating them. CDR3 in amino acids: CASTGPSAGYEQYF. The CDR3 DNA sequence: TGTGCCAGTACTGGGCCCAGCGCCGGATACGAGCAGTACTTC. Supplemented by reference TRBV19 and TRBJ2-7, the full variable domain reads DGGITQSPKYLFRKEGQNVTLSCEQNLNHDAMYWYRQDPGQGLRLIYYSQIVNDFQKGDIAEGYSVSREKKESFPLTVTSAQKNPTAFYLCASTGPSAGYEQYFGPGTRLTVT.

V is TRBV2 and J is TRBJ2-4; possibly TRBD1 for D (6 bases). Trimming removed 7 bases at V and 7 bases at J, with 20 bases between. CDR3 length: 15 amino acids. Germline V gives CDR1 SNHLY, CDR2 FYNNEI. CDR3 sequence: CASTDRTQGSNIQYF. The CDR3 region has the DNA TGTGCCAGCACGGATAGGACACAGGGAAGTAACATTCAGTACTTC.

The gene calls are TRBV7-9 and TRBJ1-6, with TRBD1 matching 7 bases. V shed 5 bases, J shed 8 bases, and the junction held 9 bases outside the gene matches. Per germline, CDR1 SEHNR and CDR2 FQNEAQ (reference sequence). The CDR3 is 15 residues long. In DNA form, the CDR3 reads TGTGCCAGCAGCAAAAACACAGGGGTAGATTCACCCCTCCACTTT. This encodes CASSKNTGVDSPLHF.